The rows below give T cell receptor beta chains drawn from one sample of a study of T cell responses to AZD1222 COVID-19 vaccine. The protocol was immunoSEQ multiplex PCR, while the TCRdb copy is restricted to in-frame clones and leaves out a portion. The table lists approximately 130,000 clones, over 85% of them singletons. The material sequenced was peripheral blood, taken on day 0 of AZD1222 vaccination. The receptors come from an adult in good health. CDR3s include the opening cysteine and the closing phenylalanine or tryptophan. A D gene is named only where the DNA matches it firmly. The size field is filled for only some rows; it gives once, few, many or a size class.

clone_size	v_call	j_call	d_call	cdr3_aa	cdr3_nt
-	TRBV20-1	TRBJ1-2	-	CSASRWGWYTF	TGCAGTGCTAGCCGGTGGGGTTGGTACACCTTC
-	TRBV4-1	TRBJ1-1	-	CASSQDRTGKRAEAFF	TGCGCCAGCAGCCAAGATAGGACGGGTAAGCGGGCTGAAGCTTTCTTT
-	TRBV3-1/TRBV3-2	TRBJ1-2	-	CASSHQLGGYYGYTF	TGTGCCAGCAGCCACCAACTAGGGGGGTACTATGGCTACACCTTC
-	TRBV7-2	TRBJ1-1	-	CASSLGRRRPEAFF	TGTGCCAGCAGCTTAGGACGGCGCCGACCTGAAGCTTTCTTT
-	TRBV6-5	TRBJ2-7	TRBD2	CASSKAGGNYEQYF	TGTGCCAGCAGCAAAGCGGGGGGAAACTACGAGCAGTACTTC
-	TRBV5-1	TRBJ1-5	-	CASSLEPSVQPQHF	TGCGCCAGCAGTTTGGAACCCTCGGTACAGCCCCAGCATTTT
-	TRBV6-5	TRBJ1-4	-	CASSYFQGPPNEKLFF	TGTGCCAGCAGTTACTTCCAGGGGCCCCCTAATGAAAAACTGTTTTTT
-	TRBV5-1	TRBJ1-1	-	CASSFRENTEAFF	TGCGCCAGCAGCTTCAGGGAGAACACTGAAGCTTTCTTT
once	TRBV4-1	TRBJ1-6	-	CASAFSYNSPLHF	TGCGCCAGCGCGTTCTCCTATAATTCACCCCTCCACTTT
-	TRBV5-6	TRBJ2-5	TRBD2	CASSPVGAGALETQYF	TGTGCCAGCAGCCCCGTTGGAGCGGGGGCTTTAGAGACCCAGTACTTC
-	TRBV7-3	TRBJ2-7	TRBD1	CASSLTSSPGDRTEQYF	TGTGCCAGCAGCTTAACGTCGAGCCCTGGGGACAGGACGGAGCAGTACTTC
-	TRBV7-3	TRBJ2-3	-	CASSLSRADTQYF	TGTGCCAGCAGCTTAAGTAGGGCAGATACGCAGTATTTT
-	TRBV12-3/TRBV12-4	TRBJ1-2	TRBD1	CASLDRVAYGYTF	TGTGCCAGCCTAGACAGGGTTGCCTATGGCTACACCTTC
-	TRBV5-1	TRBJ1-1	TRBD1	CASSLPEGAEAFF	TGCGCCAGCAGTCTCCCGGAGGGGGCGGAAGCTTTCTTT
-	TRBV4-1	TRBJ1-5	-	CASSRLEGGPQHF	TGCGCCAGCAGCCGGTTGGAGGGTGGGCCCCAGCATTTT
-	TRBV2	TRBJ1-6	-	CASSEGGGSPLHF	TGTGCCAGCAGTGAAGGGGGGGGATCACCCCTCCACTTT
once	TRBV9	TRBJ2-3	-	CASSSLRDTQYF	TGTGCCAGCAGCTCACTACGCGATACGCAGTATTTT
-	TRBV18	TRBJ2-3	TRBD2	CASSPPTSADTQYF	TGTGCCAGCTCACCTCCTACTAGCGCAGATACGCAGTATTTT
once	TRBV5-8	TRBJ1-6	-	CASSWDRRDSPLHF	TGTGCCAGCAGTTGGGACCGAAGGGATTCACCCCTCCACTTT
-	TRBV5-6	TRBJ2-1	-	CASSLAWQGTYNEQFF	TGTGCCAGCAGCTTGGCCTGGCAGGGAACCTACAATGAGCAGTTCTTC
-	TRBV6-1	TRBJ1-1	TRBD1	CASSEEPTGETEAFF	TGTGCCAGCAGTGAAGAACCGACAGGGGAAACTGAAGCTTTCTTT
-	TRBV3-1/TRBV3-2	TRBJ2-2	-	CASSQGGGNTGELFF	TGTGCCAGCAGCCAAGGTGGGGGGAATACCGGGGAGCTGTTTTTT